This entry is about one T cell receptor (beta chain). Enrolled during active infection, Seattle patients were then followed longitudinally. Trimming at V came to 5 bases and at J to 0 bases, leaving 3 bases not matched to a gene. There are 15 residues in the CDR3. In germline, CDR1 is LNHDA, CDR2 SQIVND (reference sequence). This entry belongs to a study of blood T cell repertoires in COVID-19. Overall study: Acute and convalescent COVID-19 samples came from the United States, Italy and Spain.

Authors' processing steps: Estimation of nucleated cell counts relied on the amplification of reference gene primers. TCRdb's table, derived via immunoSEQ multiplex PCR, lists solely in-frame clones and lacks some. For V, J and clone size, that table is used; D and trimming come from the DNA. The data show about 160,000 clones, more than 85% seen once. The receptor comes from a man aged 55-75 years with COVID-19, enrolled during active disease. The V and J genes are TRBV19 and TRBJ2-2; 7 bases are shared with TRBD2. The material sequenced was peripheral blood. The CDR3 coding sequence is TGTGCCAGTAGTTATCGGGGGGCGAACACCGGGGAGCTGTTTTTT. Protein product: CASSYRGANTGELFF.